The next 8 T cell receptor beta chains were all read from a single sample in a study of CD8 T cells in Susac syndrome. Random hexamers were used to reverse transcribe the RNA input (about 0.5 to 1 ug). TCRdb re-called the immunoSEQ multiplex PCR reads with MiXCR, one entry per CDR3 protein. The sample yields 70,000 or so distinct CDR3 sequences, roughly 94% seen once. The sample was CD8+ T cells from PBMCs. The receptor set was obtained from a human donor in good health.

The chain combines TRBV7-3 with TRBJ1-1; the D is unclear. Germline V lookup: CDR1 SGHTA, CDR2 FQGTGA. The CDR3 spans 13 residues. V was cut by 6 bases and J by 5 bases, with 13 bases left in between. CDR3 DNA sequence: TGTGCCAGCAGTCCGAGCGGGTTTACTGAAGCTTTCTTT. Translating gives CASSPSGFTEAFF.

The genes are TRBV27 and TRBJ1-1; D is unresolved. The germline gives CDR1 MNHEY, CDR2 SMNVEV (reference sequence). This CDR3 contains 13 residues. V gave up 6 bases and J gave up 0 bases, with 8 bases separating them. The CDR3 region has the DNA TGTGCCAGCAGGTATAAGCTGAACACTGAAGCTTTCTTT. It specifies CASRYKLNTEAFF.

This rearrangement joins TRBV7-3 to TRBJ2-6; D not certain. The V end lost 5 bases, the J end lost 0 bases, and 11 bases lay between the germline ends. CDR1 is SGHTA and CDR2 is FQGTGA in the germline V gene. The CDR3 runs 16 residues. CDR3 loop: CASSIGPASGANVLTF. CDR3 in DNA: TGTGCCAGCAGCATAGGGCCCGCCTCTGGGGCCAACGTCCTGACTTTC.

The CDR3 protein is CASSESSYNEQFF. CDR3 DNA: TGTGCCAGCAGTGAAAGTAGCTACAATGAGCAGTTCTTC. V usage is TRBV25-1 and J usage is TRBJ2-1; D is unclear. This CDR3 comprises 13 residues. Trimming pared 2 bases from V and 3 bases from J, leaving 5 bases between. Germline assignment: CDR1 MGHDK and CDR2 SYGVNS.

The gene calls are TRBV28 and TRBJ2-5; D could derive from TRBD1 or TRBD2 (5 bases each). Germline CDR1 is MDHEN and CDR2 is SYDVKM. Trimming removed 5 bases from V and 1 base from J, with 14 bases in between. This CDR3 comprises 15 residues. CDR3 coding DNA: TGTGCCAGCAGTCAGACAGCCCTAGCCCAAGAGACCCAGTACTTC. Protein sequence: CASSQTALAQETQYF.

The genes are TRBV7-2 and TRBJ1-6; D may be TRBD1 (6 bases). Looked up from germline, CDR1 is SGHTA and CDR2 is FQGNSA. Trimming took 5 bases from V and 10 from J, leaving 15 bases between them. There are 14 residues in the CDR3. CDR3 DNA sequence: TGTGCCAGCAGCCCCGGGACATTAGGGTCACCCCTCCACTTT. Its protein is CASSPGTLGSPLHF.

The V and J genes are TRBV29-1 and TRBJ1-4, with D maybe TRBD1 (5 bases). V lost 2 bases to trimming and J lost 8 bases, with 15 bases between them. Germline CDR1 SQVTM, CDR2 ANQGSEA. The CDR3 is made up of 14 amino acids. CDR3 loop: CSVETGGLGEKLFF. CDR3 coding DNA: TGCAGCGTTGAAACGGGGGGATTGGGCGAAAAACTGTTTTTT.

This chain uses TRBV20-1 with TRBJ2-7, with a tentative D call TRBD2 (5 bases). Trimming took 3 bases from V and 7 from J, leaving 16 bases between them. The CDR3 is 13 residues long. Germline V lookup: CDR1 DFQATT, CDR2 SNEGSKA (reference sequence). The CDR3 bases are TGCAGTGCTAGTGAGCGGACTTGGGGTGAGCAGTACGTC. Amino acids: CSASERTWGEQYV.